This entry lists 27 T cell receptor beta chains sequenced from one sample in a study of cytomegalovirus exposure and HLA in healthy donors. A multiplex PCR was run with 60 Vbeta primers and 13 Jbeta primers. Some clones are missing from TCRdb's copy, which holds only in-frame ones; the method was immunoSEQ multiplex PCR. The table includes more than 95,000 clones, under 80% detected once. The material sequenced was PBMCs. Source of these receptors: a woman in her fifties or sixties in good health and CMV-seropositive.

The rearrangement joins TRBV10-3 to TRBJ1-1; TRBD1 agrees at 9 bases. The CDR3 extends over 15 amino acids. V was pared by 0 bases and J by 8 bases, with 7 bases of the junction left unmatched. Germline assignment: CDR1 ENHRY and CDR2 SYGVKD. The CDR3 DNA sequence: TGTGCCATCAGTGAGTCGATGGGGACAGGGCCCGAAGCTTTCTTT. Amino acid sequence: CAISESMGTGPEAFF.

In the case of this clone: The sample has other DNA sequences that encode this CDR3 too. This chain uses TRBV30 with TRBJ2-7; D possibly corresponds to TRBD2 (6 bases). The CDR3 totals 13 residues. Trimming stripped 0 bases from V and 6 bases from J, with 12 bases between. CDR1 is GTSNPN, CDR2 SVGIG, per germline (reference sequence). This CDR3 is CAWSVERGTEQYF. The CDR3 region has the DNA TGTGCCTGGAGTGTAGAGCGCGGGACCGAGCAGTACTTC.

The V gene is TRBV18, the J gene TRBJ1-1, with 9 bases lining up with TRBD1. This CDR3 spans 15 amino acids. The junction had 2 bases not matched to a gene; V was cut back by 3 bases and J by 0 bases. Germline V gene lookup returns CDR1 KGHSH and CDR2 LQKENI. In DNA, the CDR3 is TGTGCCAGCTCACCCTACAGGGGGCTGAACACTGAAGCTTTCTTT. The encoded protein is CASSPYRGLNTEAFF.

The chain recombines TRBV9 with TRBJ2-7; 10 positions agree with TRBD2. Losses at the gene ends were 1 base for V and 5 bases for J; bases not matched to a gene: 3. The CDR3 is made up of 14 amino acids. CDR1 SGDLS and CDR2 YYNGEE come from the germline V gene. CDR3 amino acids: CASSVSSGSDEQYF. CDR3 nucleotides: TGTGCCAGCAGCGTATCTAGCGGGAGTGACGAGCAGTACTTC. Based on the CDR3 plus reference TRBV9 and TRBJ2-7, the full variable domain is DSGVTQTPKHLITATGQRVTLRCSPRSGDLSVYWYQQSLDQGLQFLIQYYNGEERAKGNILERFSAQQFPDLHSELNLSSLELGDSALYFCASSVSSGSDEQYFGPGTRLTVT.

CDR3 amino acids: CASSSATSGGAHNEQFF. In nucleotides, the CDR3 is TGCGCCAGCAGCTCCGCCACTAGCGGGGGGGCTCACAATGAGCAGTTCTTC. The rearrangement uses TRBV5-1 and TRBJ2-1, with 13 bases identical to TRBD2. CDR1 is SGHRS, CDR2 YFSETQ, per germline. CDR3 length: 17 residues. Germline trimming cut 3 bases from V and 5 bases from J; bases unmatched to any gene: 8. The full variable domain, completed using reference TRBV5-1 and TRBJ2-1, is KAGVTQTPRYLIKTRGQQVTLSCSPISGHRSVSWYQQTPGQGLQFLFEYFSETQRNKGNFPGRFSGRQFSNSRSEMNVSTLELGDSALYLCASSSATSGGAHNEQFFGPGTRLTVL.

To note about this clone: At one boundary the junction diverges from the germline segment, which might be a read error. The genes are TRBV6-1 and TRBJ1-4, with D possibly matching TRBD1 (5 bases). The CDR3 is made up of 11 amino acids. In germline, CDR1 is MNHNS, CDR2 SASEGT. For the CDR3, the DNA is TGTGCCAGCAAGGGGTTGTTGACGCTCTTATTT. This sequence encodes CASKGLLTLLF.

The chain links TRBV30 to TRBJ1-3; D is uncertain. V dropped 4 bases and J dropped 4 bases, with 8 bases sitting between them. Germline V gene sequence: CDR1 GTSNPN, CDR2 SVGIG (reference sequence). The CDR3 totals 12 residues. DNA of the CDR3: TGTGCCTGGAAGCCGTCCGGAAACACCATATATTTT. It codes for CAWKPSGNTIYF.

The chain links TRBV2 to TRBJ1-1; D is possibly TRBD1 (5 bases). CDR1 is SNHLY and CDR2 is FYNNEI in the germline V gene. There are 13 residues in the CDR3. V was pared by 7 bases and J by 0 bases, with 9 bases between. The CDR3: CASKGFVNTEAFF. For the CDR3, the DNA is TGTGCCAGCAAGGGGTTTGTGAACACTGAAGCTTTCTTT.

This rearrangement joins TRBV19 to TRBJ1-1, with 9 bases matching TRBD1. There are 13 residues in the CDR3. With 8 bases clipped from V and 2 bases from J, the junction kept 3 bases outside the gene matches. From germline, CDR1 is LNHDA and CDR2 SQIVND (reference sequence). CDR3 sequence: CASRTGENTEAFF. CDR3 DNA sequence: TGTGCCAGTCGGACAGGGGAAAACACTGAAGCTTTCTTT.

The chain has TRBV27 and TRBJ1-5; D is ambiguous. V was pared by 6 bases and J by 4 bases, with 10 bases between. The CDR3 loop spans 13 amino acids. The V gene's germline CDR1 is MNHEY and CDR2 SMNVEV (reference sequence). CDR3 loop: CASRFRENQPQHF. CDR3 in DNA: TGTGCCAGCAGGTTCCGGGAGAATCAGCCCCAGCATTTT.

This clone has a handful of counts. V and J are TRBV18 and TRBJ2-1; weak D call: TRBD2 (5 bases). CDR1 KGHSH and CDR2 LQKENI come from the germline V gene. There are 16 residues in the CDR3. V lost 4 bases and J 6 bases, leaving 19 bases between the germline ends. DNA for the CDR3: TGTGCCAGCTCACTCTCAGCGGTTGCCCGACTCAATGAGCAGTTCTTC. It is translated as CASSLSAVARLNEQFF. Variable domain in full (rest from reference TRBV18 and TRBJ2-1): NAGVMQNPRHLVRRRGQEARLRCSPMKGHSHVYWYRQLPEEGLKFMVYLQKENIIDESGMPKERFSAEFPKEGPSILRIQQVVRGDSAAYFCASSLSAVARLNEQFFGPGTRLTVL.

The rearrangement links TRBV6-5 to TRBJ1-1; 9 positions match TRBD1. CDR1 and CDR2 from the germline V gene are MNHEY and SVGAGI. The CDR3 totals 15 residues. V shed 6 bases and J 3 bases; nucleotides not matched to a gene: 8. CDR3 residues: CASRLTGGTYTEAFF. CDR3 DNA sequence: TGTGCCAGCAGACTGACAGGGGGGACATACACTGAAGCTTTCTTT.

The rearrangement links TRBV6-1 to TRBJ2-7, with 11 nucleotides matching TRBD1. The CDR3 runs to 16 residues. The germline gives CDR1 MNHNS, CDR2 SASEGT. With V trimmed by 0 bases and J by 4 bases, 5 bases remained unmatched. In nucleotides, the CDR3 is TGTGCCAGCAGTGAAGCGGGACAGGGGGGAGTATACGAGCAGTACTTC. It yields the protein CASSEAGQGGVYEQYF.

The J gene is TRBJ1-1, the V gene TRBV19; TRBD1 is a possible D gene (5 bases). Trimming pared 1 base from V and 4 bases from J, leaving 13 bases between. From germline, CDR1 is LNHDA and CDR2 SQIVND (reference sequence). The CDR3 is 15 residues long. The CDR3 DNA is TGTGCCAGTAGTATAGCCGGGGACGGGAGCACTGAAGCTTTCTTT. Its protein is CASSIAGDGSTEAFF.

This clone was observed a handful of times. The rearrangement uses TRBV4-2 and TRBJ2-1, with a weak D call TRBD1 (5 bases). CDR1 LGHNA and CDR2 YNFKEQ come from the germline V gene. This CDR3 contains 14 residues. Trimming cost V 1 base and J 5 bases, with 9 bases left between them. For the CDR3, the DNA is TGTGCCAGCAGCCAAGTACCGACAGACAATGAGCAGTTCTTC. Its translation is CASSQVPTDNEQFF.

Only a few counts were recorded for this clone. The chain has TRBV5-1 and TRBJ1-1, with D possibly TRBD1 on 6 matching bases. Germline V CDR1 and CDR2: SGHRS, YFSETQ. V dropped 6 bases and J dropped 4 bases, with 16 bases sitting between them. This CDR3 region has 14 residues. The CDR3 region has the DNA TGCGCCAGCACCAACCAGGGAGGGGGCACTGAAGCTTTCTTT. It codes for CASTNQGGGTEAFF.

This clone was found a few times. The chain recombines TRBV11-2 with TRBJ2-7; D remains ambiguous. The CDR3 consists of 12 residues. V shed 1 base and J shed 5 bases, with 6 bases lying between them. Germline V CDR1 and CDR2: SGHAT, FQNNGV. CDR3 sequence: CASSLVIHEQYF. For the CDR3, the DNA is TGTGCCAGCAGCTTAGTTATCCACGAGCAGTACTTC.

CDR3 coding DNA: TGTGCCAGCGGTGCAGGGGGGAACACTGAAGCTTTCTTT. The encoded protein is CASGAGGNTEAFF. This chain connects TRBV27 to TRBJ1-1; the match to TRBD1 covers 7 bases. Unmatched junction bases numbered 4, after V lost 8 bases and J lost 1 base. Looked up from germline, CDR1 is MNHEY and CDR2 is SMNVEV (reference sequence). The CDR3 length is 13 residues.

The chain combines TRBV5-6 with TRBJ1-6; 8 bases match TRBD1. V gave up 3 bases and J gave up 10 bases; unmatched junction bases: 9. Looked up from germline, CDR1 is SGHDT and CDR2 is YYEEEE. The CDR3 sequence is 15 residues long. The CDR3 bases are TGTGCCAGCAGCTACTGGACAGGGTTGGGCTCACCCCTCCACTTT. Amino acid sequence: CASSYWTGLGSPLHF.

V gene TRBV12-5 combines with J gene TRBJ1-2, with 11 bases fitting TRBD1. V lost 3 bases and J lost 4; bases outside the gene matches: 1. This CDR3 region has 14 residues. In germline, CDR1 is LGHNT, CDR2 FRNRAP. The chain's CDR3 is CASGFGTGGYGYTF. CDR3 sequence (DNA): TGTGCTAGTGGTTTTGGGACAGGGGGCTATGGCTACACCTTC.

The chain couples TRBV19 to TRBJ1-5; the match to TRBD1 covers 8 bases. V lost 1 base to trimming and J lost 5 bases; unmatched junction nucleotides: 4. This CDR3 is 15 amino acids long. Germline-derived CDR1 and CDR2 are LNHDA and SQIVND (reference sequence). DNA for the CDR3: TGTGCCAGTAGTATAGCCCAGGGGGCCGATCAGCCCCAGCATTTT. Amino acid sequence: CASSIAQGADQPQHF.

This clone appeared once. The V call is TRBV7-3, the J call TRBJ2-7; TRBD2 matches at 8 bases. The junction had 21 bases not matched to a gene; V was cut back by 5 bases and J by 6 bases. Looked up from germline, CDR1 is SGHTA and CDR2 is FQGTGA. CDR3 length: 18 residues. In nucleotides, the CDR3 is TGTGCCAGCAGCCGGGTTCCGGGAGGGGCCACGGGGGCGGGCGAGCAGTACTTC. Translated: CASSRVPGGATGAGEQYF.

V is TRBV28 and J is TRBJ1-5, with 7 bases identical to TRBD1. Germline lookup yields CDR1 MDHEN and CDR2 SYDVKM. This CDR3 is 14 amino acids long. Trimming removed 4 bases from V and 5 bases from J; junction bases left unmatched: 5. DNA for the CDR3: TGTGCCAGCAGTTATTTAACAGGGGATCAGCCCCAGCATTTT. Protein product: CASSYLTGDQPQHF.

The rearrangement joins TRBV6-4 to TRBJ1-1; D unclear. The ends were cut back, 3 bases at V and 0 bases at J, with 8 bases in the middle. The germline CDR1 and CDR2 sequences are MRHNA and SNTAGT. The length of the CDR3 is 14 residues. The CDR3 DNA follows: TGTGCCAGCAGTGAGGGCCACATGAACACTGAAGCTTTCTTT. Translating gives CASSEGHMNTEAFF.

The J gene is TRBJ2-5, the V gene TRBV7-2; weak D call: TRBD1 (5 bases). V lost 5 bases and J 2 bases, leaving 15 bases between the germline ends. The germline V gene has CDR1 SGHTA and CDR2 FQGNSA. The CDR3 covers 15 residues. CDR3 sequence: CASSPALGPQETQYF. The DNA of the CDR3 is TGTGCCAGCAGCCCCGCCTTGGGGCCACAAGAGACCCAGTACTTC.

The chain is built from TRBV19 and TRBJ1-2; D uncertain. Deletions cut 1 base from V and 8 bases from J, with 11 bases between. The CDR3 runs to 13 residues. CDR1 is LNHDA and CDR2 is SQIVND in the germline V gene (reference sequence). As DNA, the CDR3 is TGTGCCAGTAGTATAGGGACGGGAGTGGGCTACACCTTC. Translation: CASSIGTGVGYTF. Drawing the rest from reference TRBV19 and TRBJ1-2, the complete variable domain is DGGITQSPKYLFRKEGQNVTLSCEQNLNHDAMYWYRQDPGQGLRLIYYSQIVNDFQKGDIAEGYSVSREKKESFPLTVTSAQKNPTAFYLCASSIGTGVGYTFGSGTRLTVV.

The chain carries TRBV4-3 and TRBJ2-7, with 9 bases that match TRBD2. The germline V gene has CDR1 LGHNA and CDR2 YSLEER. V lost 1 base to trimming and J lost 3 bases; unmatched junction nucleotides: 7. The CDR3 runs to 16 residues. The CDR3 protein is CASSQGGIAGDYEQYF. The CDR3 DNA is TGCGCCAGCAGCCAAGGGGGGATAGCGGGAGACTACGAGCAGTACTTC.